The clone carrying this T cell receptor (beta chain) was counted ten times or more. What it binds is unknown. The sample belongs to a study of identical twins. Notes on the study in general: Not following the same donors, the study drew its conclusions from cross-sectional statistical analysis. Alpha sequences that were out-of-frame and twin-shared showed an excess of low generation probability.

Each donor (without exception) was a healthy Caucasian. TCRdb independently ran MiXCR on the 5' RACE reads; one entry per CDR3 protein. The sample records hundreds of thousands of distinct CDR3 sequences, roughly an eighth being singletons. Deletions cut 0 bases from V and 6 bases from J, with 9 bases between. CDR3 length: 13 amino acids. From germline, CDR1 is SGHVS and CDR2 FQNEAQ. A further study also used this sample, focusing on yellow fever vaccine responses in identical twins.

The sample taken for sequencing was CD8+ T cells sorted from blood. The rearrangement uses TRBV7-8 and TRBJ2-7; D not certain. The TCR originated in a woman aged 18-30 years in good health. The CDR3 nucleotides read TGTGCCAGCAGCTTAGCCCCAGGCGGCGAGCAGTACGTC. Its protein product is CASSLAPGGEQYV.